Sequencing of this T cell receptor beta chain was carried out in a study of CD8+ T cells in alopecia areata. Study summary: Treatment comprised oral tofacitinib, 5 to 10 mg twice daily, in treated patients.

In regard to this clone: As yet, its antigen is unknown.

Trimming removed 10 bases from V and 0 bases from J, with 19 bases in between. CDR1 and CDR2 (germline): MDHEN, SYDVKM. The CDR3 has 15 residues. cDNA prepared by RNA extraction and subsequent reverse transcription served as the template for sequencing. Sequenced by immunoSEQ multiplex PCR; TCRdb stores in-frame clones only, minus some. The table shows more than 12,000 clones, with about 50% occurring only once. Study results and limitations: Greater clonality was observed in lesional scalp samples, especially alopecia totalis/universalis, versus normal scalp.

Specimens obtained from alopecia areata patients comprised lesional scalp punch biopsies and peripheral blood. This specimen consisted of skin, obtained at week 0. The V gene is TRBV28, the J gene TRBJ2-7; a weak D match, TRBD2 (6 bases). This clonotype was sampled from a human donor with alopecia areata. CDR3: CAISWGVGGSYEQYF. CDR3 coding DNA: TGTGCCATTAGTTGGGGAGTGGGGGGCTCCTACGAGCAGTACTTC.